These T cell receptor beta chains were read from a single sample in a study of shared clonotypes between healthy human individuals. This table comes from immunoSEQ multiplex PCR, and its TCRdb copy is limited to in-frame clones, with some not included. The sample records 550,000 to 750,000 clones, under 95% being singletons. Specimen: naive CD8+ T cells sorted from blood. Source of these receptors: a man aged 30 to 39 in good health. Each CDR3 is given without its conserved first and last residue.

v_gene: TRBV5-5; j_gene: TRBJ2-3; CDR3aa: ASSLRLTSGSKRTDTQY
v_gene: TRBV29-1; j_gene: TRBJ2-7; CDR3aa: SVGSGRLPYEQY
v_gene: TRBV18; j_gene: TRBJ2-1; CDR3aa: ASSPAIRGSTNEQF
v_gene: TRBV7-9; j_gene: TRBJ2-5; CDR3aa: ASSRIGLAEQY
v_gene: TRBV6-6; j_gene: TRBJ1-3; CDR3aa: ASSLQGSGNTIY
v_gene: TRBV4-1; j_gene: TRBJ1-5; CDR3aa: ASSHPLQGASNQPQH
v_gene: TRBV29-1; j_gene: TRBJ2-1; CDR3aa: SVQGTSGLGSYNEQF
v_gene: TRBV15; j_gene: TRBJ2-1; CDR3aa: ATSSWGGDNEQF
v_gene: TRBV29-1; j_gene: TRBJ2-1; CDR3aa: SVETIAVKYNEQF
v_gene: TRBV7-9; j_gene: TRBJ1-1; CDR3aa: ASSPWDSHTEAF
v_gene: TRBV4-3; j_gene: TRBJ2-1; CDR3aa: ASSQDPETSGNNEQF
v_gene: TRBV11-2; j_gene: TRBJ2-6; CDR3aa: ASSSLPGQGVTGANVLT
v_gene: TRBV19; j_gene: TRBJ2-2; CDR3aa: ASGQGAGELF
v_gene: TRBV7-9; j_gene: TRBJ2-5; CDR3aa: ASSGETQY
v_gene: TRBV28; j_gene: TRBJ2-2; CDR3aa: ASSFGGGELF
v_gene: TRBV4-1; j_gene: TRBJ1-2; CDR3aa: ASSQGDRVYGYT
v_gene: TRBV27; j_gene: TRBJ1-2; CDR3aa: ASSHRGRLDGYT
v_gene: TRBV7-9; j_gene: TRBJ1-2; CDR3aa: ASSPRSVAKPYGYT
v_gene: TRBV21-1; j_gene: TRBJ2-5; CDR3aa: ASSTGREWEGQETQY
v_gene: TRBV7-6; j_gene: TRBJ2-1; CDR3aa: ASSLMGGGNEQF
v_gene: TRBV7-5; j_gene: TRBJ1-1; CDR3aa: VRSLTRTGRETEAF
v_gene: TRBV30; j_gene: TRBJ1-4; CDR3aa: AWSEAATNEKLF
v_gene: TRBV2; j_gene: TRBJ1-1; CDR3aa: ASPLRGSNTEAF
v_gene: TRBV7-6; j_gene: TRBJ1-1; CDR3aa: ASGGLTEAF
v_gene: TRBV9; j_gene: TRBJ2-2; CDR3aa: ASSVSRVTGELF
v_gene: TRBV10-2; j_gene: TRBJ1-5; CDR3aa: ASSEVGYNQPQH
v_gene: TRBV7-9; j_gene: TRBJ2-3; CDR3aa: ASSHPLAGGQDTQY
v_gene: TRBV5-1; j_gene: TRBJ2-2; CDR3aa: ASSYGQGGGGELF
v_gene: TRBV5-4; j_gene: TRBJ2-1; CDR3aa: ASSLESADFEQF
v_gene: TRBV7-6; j_gene: TRBJ1-4; CDR3aa: ASSLWDRGNEKLF
v_gene: TRBV11-2; j_gene: TRBJ2-5; CDR3aa: ASSLMREAETQY
v_gene: TRBV27; j_gene: TRBJ2-1; CDR3aa: ASNPEKVSRVYNEQF
v_gene: TRBV19; j_gene: TRBJ1-1; CDR3aa: ASSIGTFNAF
v_gene: TRBV11-2; j_gene: TRBJ1-5; CDR3aa: ASTSLDQPQH
v_gene: TRBV28; j_gene: TRBJ2-1; CDR3aa: ASSLLPGREGLYNEQF
v_gene: TRBV4-1; j_gene: TRBJ2-5; CDR3aa: ASSPGGLAVNQETQY
v_gene: TRBV9; j_gene: TRBJ2-7; CDR3aa: ASNPGGTSYEQY
v_gene: TRBV4-1; j_gene: TRBJ2-6; CDR3aa: ASSQGPAGGHGANVLT
v_gene: TRBV28; j_gene: TRBJ2-1; CDR3aa: ASSSSIGTSGSRYNEQF
v_gene: TRBV30; j_gene: TRBJ2-3; CDR3aa: AWSQGQGGTDTQY
v_gene: TRBV7-9; j_gene: TRBJ2-2; CDR3aa: ASSLTPSDNTGELF
v_gene: TRBV29-1; j_gene: TRBJ1-2; CDR3aa: SVDEGQDSHLGYT
v_gene: TRBV29-1; j_gene: TRBJ2-3; CDR3aa: SVDSQGGTDTQY
v_gene: TRBV2; j_gene: TRBJ2-4; CDR3aa: AREKGLEAKNIQY
v_gene: TRBV27; j_gene: TRBJ2-1; CDR3aa: ASSLPDGRGQF
v_gene: TRBV6-5; j_gene: TRBJ1-1; CDR3aa: ASSYSSGAEAF
v_gene: TRBV4-1; j_gene: TRBJ2-7; CDR3aa: ATAPGQGPYEQY
v_gene: TRBV4-3; j_gene: TRBJ2-3; CDR3aa: ASSQLHRDRGFDTQY
v_gene: TRBV7-3; j_gene: TRBJ2-7; CDR3aa: ASSSVAGPSYEQY
v_gene: TRBV30; j_gene: TRBJ2-7; CDR3aa: AWGGLRYEQY
v_gene: TRBV2; j_gene: TRBJ2-7; CDR3aa: ASLSRGQGFNEQY